This TCR beta chain is from a study of T cell changes during pregnancy in multiple sclerosis. Profiling relied on immunoSEQ multiplex PCR, and the TCRdb table lists in-frame clones only, not all of them. The repertoire holds around 35,000 clones, with roughly nine tenths as singletons. The input for sequencing was CD8+ T cells from peripheral blood mononuclear cells, taken in the first trimester of pregnancy. This receptor was obtained from a female donor with multiple sclerosis, enrolled in a pregnancy study.

Here the CDR3 DNA reads TGTGCCAGCAGCTCTAGGGACAGGGTCAATCAGCCCCAGCATTTT. Its translation is CASSSRDRVNQPQHF. The rearrangement links TRBV7-9 to TRBJ1-5; 9 nucleotides match TRBD1. The CDR3 has 15 residues. The ends lost 4 bases at V and 3 bases at J; junction bases unmatched: 4. CDR1 SEHNR and CDR2 FQNEAQ come from the germline V gene (reference sequence).